This T cell receptor beta chain was sequenced during a study of blood T cell repertoires in COVID-19. Study in general: COVID-19 samples collected from the United States, Italy and Spain covered acute and convalescent phases. PBMCs, B-cell-depleted T cells, or T cells were the source of the cDNA or gDNA that made up the material.

In the study's own analysis: Counts of nucleated cells, estimated from reference gene primer amplification, were obtained. Measured with immunoSEQ multiplex PCR; TCRdb has only the in-frame clones, and not every one. V and J calls and clone size are given by that table; D and trimming were obtained from the DNA. The sample includes 110,000 to 150,000 clones, about 86% of them seen just once. The germline V gene encodes CDR1 SGHRS and CDR2 YFSETQ. V trimming: 0 bases; J trimming: 7 bases; junction bases outside the gene matches: 4. The CDR3 runs to 14 residues. The V and J genes are TRBV5-1 and TRBJ1-5; 7 bases line up with TRBD1. This receptor was obtained from an older woman with acute or convalescent COVID-19. Sequenced input: peripheral blood. CDR3 DNA sequence: TGCGCCAGCAGCTTGGACACAGGGGCCCAGCCCCAGCATTTT. This translates into CASSLDTGAQPQHF.